Sequencing of this T cell receptor beta chain was carried out in a study of PD-1 blockade in classical Hodgkin lymphoma. Points from the study as a whole: For complete responders, baseline diversity was comparable to that of newly diagnosed patients.

With regard to this clone: The target antigen is unknown.

This CDR3 spans 17 amino acids. Trimming removed 0 bases at V and 0 bases at J, with 14 bases between. Germline values: CDR1 MGHRA, CDR2 YSYEKL. After autologous stem cell transplantation all patients relapsed, and prior brentuximab vedotin exposure differed between cohorts. Profiling relied on immunoSEQ multiplex PCR, and the TCRdb table lists in-frame clones only, not all of them. The table includes around 41,000 clones, roughly 72% detected once. This receptor was identified in a human donor with classical Hodgkin lymphoma. The J gene is TRBJ1-1, the V gene TRBV4-1; D gene uncertain. The starting material was peripheral blood mononuclear cells (PBMCs), obtained before the second cycle of nivolumab. DNA for the CDR3: TGCGCCAGCAGCCAAGATCCTCCCTGGCAGCTGAACACTGAAGCTTTCTTT. This encodes CASSQDPPWQLNTEAFF.